This T cell receptor (beta chain) emerged from a study of vaccination effects on CD4 cells after COVID-19. Study background: Participants were vaccinated with two doses of either the BNT162b2 or mRNA-1273 vaccine.

In the case of this clone: Its antigen is undetermined.

Sequencing was performed with immunoSEQ multiplex PCR; in TCRdb, only in-frame clones are kept and a portion is missing. This table has just over 8,000 clones, approximately 72% appearing once. V shed 8 bases, J shed 4 bases, and the junction held 9 bases outside the gene matches. Germline-derived CDR1 and CDR2 are SQVTM and ANQGSEA. The CDR3 sequence is 13 residues long. ViraFEST used viral peptide pools to expand antigen-specific CD4+ T cells before sequencing. Subsequent to a culture period of under twelve days, CD4+ T cells were isolated. Recipients of the vaccine had no prior SARS-CoV-2 infection and negative nucleocapsid antibodies.

The receptor's source is a human donor who received a COVID-19 vaccine. The rearrangement joins TRBV29-1 to TRBJ1-1; 8 bases line up with TRBD1. The sequences come from CD4+ T cells from PBMCs cultured with HCoV-229E spike peptides, collected before COVID-19 vaccination. CDR3 nucleotides: TGCAGCATTGGGGTTACAGGGGGCACTGAAGCTTTCTTT. Translation: CSIGVTGGTEAFF.